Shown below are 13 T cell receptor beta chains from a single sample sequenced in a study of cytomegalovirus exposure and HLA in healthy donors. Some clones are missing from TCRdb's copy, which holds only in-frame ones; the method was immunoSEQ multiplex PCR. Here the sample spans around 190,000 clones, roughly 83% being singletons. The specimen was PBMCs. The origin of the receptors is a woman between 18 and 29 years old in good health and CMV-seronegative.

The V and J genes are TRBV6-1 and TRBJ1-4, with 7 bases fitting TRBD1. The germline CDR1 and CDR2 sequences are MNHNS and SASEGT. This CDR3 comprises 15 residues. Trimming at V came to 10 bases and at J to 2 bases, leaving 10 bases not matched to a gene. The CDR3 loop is CATRDRAITNEKLFF. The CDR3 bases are TGTGCCACAAGGGACAGAGCCATTACTAATGAAAAACTGTTTTTT.

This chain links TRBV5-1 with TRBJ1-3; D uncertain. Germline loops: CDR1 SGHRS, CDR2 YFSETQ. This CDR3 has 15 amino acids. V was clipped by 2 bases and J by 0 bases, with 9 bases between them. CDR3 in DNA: TGCGCCAGCAGCTTAGGCGGTATCTCTGGAAACACCATATATTTT. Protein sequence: CASSLGGISGNTIYF.

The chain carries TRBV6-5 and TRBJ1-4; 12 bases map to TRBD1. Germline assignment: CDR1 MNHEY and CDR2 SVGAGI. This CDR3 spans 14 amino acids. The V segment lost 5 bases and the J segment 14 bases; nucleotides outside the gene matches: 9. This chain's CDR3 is CASSPGTGGGELFF. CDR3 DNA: TGTGCCAGCAGTCCCGGGACAGGGGGCGGCGAGCTGTTTTTT.

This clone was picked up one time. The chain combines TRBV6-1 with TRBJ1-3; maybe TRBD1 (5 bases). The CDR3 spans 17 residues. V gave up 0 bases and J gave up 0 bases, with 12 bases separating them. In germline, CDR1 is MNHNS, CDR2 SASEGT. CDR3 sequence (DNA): TGTGCCAGCAGTGAAGCGATAGGGGAGGCCTCTGGAAACACCATATATTTT. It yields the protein CASSEAIGEASGNTIYF.

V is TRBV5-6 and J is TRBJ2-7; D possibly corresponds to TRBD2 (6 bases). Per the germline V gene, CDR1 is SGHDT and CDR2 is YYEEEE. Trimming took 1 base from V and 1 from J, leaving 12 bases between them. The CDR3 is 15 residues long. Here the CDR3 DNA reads TGTGCCAGCAGCTTGACGCTAGCGCGGTCCTACGAGCAGTACTTC. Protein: CASSLTLARSYEQYF.

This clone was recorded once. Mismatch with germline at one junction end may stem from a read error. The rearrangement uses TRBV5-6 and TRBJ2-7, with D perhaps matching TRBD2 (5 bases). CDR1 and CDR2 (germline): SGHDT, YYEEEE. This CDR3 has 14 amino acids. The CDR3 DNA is TGTGCCAGCAGCTTCCTGGGAGTCGGCCAGCGCCACATCTTC. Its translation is CASSFLGVGQRHIF.

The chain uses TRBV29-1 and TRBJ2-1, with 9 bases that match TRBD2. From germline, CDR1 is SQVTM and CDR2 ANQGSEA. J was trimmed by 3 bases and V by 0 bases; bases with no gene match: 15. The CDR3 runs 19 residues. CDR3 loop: CSVEDGAGGTSGHYNEQFF. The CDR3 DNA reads TGCAGCGTTGAAGATGGTGCGGGAGGGACCTCGGGACACTACAATGAGCAGTTCTTC.

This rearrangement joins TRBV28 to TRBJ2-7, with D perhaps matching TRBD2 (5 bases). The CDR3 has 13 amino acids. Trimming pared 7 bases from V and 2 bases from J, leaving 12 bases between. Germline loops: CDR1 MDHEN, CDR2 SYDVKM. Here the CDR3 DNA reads TGTGCCAGCATCCGGAGGAGCGCCTACGAGCAGTACTTC. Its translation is CASIRRSAYEQYF.

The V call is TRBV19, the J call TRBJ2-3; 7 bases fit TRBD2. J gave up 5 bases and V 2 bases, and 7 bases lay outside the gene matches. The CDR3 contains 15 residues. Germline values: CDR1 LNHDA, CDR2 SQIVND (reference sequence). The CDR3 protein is CASSIKGRGGDTQYF. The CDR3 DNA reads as TGTGCCAGTAGTATAAAGGGGAGGGGTGGAGATACGCAGTATTTT.

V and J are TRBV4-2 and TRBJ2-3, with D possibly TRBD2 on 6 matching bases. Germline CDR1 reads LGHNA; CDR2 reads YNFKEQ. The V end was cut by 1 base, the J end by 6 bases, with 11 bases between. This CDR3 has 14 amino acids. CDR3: CASSQVTGVDTQYF. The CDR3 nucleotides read TGTGCCAGCAGCCAAGTGACGGGAGTGGATACGCAGTATTTT.

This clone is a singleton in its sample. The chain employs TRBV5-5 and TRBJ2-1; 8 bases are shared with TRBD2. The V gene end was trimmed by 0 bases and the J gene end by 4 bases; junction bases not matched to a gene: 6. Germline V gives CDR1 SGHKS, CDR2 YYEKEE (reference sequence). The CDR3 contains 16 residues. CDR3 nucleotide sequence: TGTGCCAGCAGCTTGGCTAGCGGGCTCAGGTACAATGAGCAGTTCTTC. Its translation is CASSLASGLRYNEQFF.

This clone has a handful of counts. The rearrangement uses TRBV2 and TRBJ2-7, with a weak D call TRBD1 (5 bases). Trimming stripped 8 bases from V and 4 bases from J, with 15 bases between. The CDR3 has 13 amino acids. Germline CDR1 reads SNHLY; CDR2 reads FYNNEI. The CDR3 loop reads CASAKGQAYEQYF. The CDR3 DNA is TGTGCCAGCGCCAAGGGGCAGGCTTACGAGCAGTACTTC.

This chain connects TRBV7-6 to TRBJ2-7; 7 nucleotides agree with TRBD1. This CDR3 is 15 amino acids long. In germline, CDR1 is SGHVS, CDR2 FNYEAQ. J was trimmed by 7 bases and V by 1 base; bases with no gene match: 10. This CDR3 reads CASSLGDRVSTEQYF. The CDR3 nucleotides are TGTGCCAGCAGCTTAGGAGACAGGGTGTCTACGGAGCAGTACTTC.